Shown below are 10 T cell receptor beta chains from a single sample sequenced in a study of blood T cell repertoires in COVID-19. Data came from immunoSEQ multiplex PCR; TCRdb stores just in-frame clones and leaves some out. The table has about 47,000 clones, roughly 70% seen once; the top ten hold just under 9%. Sequencing was carried out using peripheral blood. Receptors were obtained from a woman between 65 and 79 years old with acute or convalescent COVID-19.

This clone has just a few counts. The chain recombines TRBV2 with TRBJ2-2; D unclear. V was pared by 0 bases and J by 8 bases, with 4 bases between. Germline values: CDR1 SNHLY, CDR2 FYNNEI. The CDR3 covers 12 residues. The CDR3 sequence is CASSEARGELFF. The DNA of the CDR3 is TGTGCCAGCAGTGAAGCGAGGGGGGAGCTGTTTTTT.

The chain joins TRBV2 to TRBJ2-1; maybe TRBD1 (6 bases). Trimming took 3 bases from V and 4 from J, leaving 16 bases between them. This CDR3 is 16 amino acids long. Germline V gene sequence: CDR1 SNHLY, CDR2 FYNNEI. The CDR3 loop reads CASSEAGTGWYNEQFF. In nucleotides, the CDR3 is TGTGCCAGCAGTGAGGCGGGTACAGGGTGGTACAATGAGCAGTTCTTC. Filled out from reference TRBV2 and TRBJ2-1, the complete variable domain reads EPEVTQTPSHQVTQMGQEVILRCVPISNHLYFYWYRQILGQKVEFLVSFYNNEISEKSEIFDDQFSVERPDGSNFTLKIRSTKLEDSAMYFCASSEAGTGWYNEQFFGPGTRLTVL.

The chain uses TRBV3-1 (or the pseudogene TRBV3-2) and TRBJ1-4, with D perhaps matching TRBD1 (6 bases). Germline CDR1 and CDR2: LGHDT and YNNKEL (reference sequence). With 5 bases removed from V and 10 bases from J, the gap between germline ends came to 20 bases. The CDR3 extends over 15 amino acids. The CDR3 loop is CASSGTGGAEGKLFF. The CDR3 DNA is TGTGCCAGCAGCGGTACGGGGGGCGCGGAAGGAAAACTGTTTTTT.

This clone was observed a handful of times. The chain combines TRBV28 with TRBJ2-7; TRBD2 agrees at 9 bases. The junction had 5 bases not matched to a gene; V was cut back by 3 bases and J by 2 bases. The CDR3 covers 15 residues. CDR1 and CDR2 from the germline V gene are MDHEN and SYDVKM. The CDR3 DNA is TGTGCCAGCAGTTTCCTTAGCGGGGGCCCCTACGAGCAGTACTTC. This translates into CASSFLSGGPYEQYF.

This sequence joins TRBV6-5 and TRBJ1-2; D not certain. V lost 0 bases to trimming and J lost 2 bases, with 13 bases between them. Per the germline V gene, CDR1 is MNHEY and CDR2 is SVGAGI. There are 16 residues in the CDR3. CDR3 DNA sequence: TGTGCCAGCAGTTACTCTAGTATTGGAGGCAACTATGGCTACACCTTC. Its translation: CASSYSSIGGNYGYTF.

The J gene is TRBJ2-1, the V gene TRBV19; 9 nucleotides line up with TRBD2. Losses at the gene ends were 0 bases for V and 6 bases for J; bases not matched to a gene: 15. CDR1 and CDR2 (germline): LNHDA, SQIVND (reference sequence). The CDR3 totals 19 residues. CDR3 sequence reads: CASSIDPAGGPGRRNEQFF. The DNA for the CDR3 is TGTGCCAGTAGTATAGATCCGGCGGGAGGGCCGGGAAGGCGCAATGAGCAGTTCTTC.

Written as DNA, the CDR3 is TGCGCCAGCAGACCCGGGACAGCCTACAATGAGCAGTTCTTC. As protein: CASRPGTAYNEQFF. The chain employs TRBV5-1 and TRBJ2-1, with 7 bases lining up with TRBD1. Germline values: CDR1 SGHRS, CDR2 YFSETQ. This CDR3 is 14 amino acids long. With V trimmed by 5 bases and J by 2 bases, 4 bases remained unmatched.

The rearrangement links TRBV21-1 to TRBJ2-7; no DNA check was done on the table's D call, TRBD1. TRBV21-1 is a pseudogene segment. This CDR3 is 14 amino acids long. DNA of the CDR3: TGTGCCAGCAGCCAGTCGGGACAGGCCTACGAGCAGTACTTC. Its protein is CASSQSGQAYEQYF.

This chain connects TRBV7-9 to TRBJ1-1; D perhaps matches TRBD1 (6 bases). Germline loops: CDR1 SEHNR, CDR2 FQNEAQ (reference sequence). Trimming cost V 1 base and J 7 bases, with 13 bases left between them. This CDR3 comprises 14 residues. CDR3 sequence reads: CASSLGGRESEAFF. In nucleotides, the CDR3 is TGTGCCAGCAGCTTAGGGGGGCGGGAGAGTGAAGCTTTCTTT.

This clone was counted a single time. The V gene is TRBV5-1, the J gene TRBJ2-1, with D hard to call. V was cut by 0 bases and J by 6 bases, with 10 bases left in between. Germline CDR1 is SGHRS and CDR2 is YFSETQ. The CDR3 totals 14 residues. The CDR3 region is CASSLGAYGNEQFF. The CDR3 DNA reads as TGCGCCAGCAGCTTGGGAGCCTATGGCAATGAGCAGTTCTTC.